Described below is a single T cell receptor (beta chain) sequence and its context. This sample was included in a study of blood T cells in healthy people across ages. In terms of origin and age, donors were healthy Caucasian individuals from Russia aged roughly 6 to 100. Germline CDR1 reads MDHEN; CDR2 reads SYDVKM. The CDR3 has 12 residues. Through a sample-barcoded 5' primer and a J-beta primer mix, a second PCR was run for roughly 7 to 12 cycles. MiXCR, run by TCRdb on the 5' RACE reads, gives a single entry per CDR3 protein. Counted here are about 800,000 distinct CDR3 sequences, roughly 25% occurring once; the ten biggest clones make up 3.7%. These same data were also listed under a study on T cells of mothers and their children. This second study says: Per mother, over 8.5 million TCR beta CDR3 reads were obtained; per child, about 3 million.

The sequence was obtained from a boy aged 5-17 years in good health. The genes are TRBV28 and TRBJ2-5, with unresolved D. The end of the DNA is better explained by TRBJ2-1, so the J call may be wrong. Sequencing was carried out using blood. In DNA, the CDR3 is TGTACCGGCAGTTTACTGTCCGGTGAGCAGTTCTTC. Amino acids: CTGSLLSGEQFF.